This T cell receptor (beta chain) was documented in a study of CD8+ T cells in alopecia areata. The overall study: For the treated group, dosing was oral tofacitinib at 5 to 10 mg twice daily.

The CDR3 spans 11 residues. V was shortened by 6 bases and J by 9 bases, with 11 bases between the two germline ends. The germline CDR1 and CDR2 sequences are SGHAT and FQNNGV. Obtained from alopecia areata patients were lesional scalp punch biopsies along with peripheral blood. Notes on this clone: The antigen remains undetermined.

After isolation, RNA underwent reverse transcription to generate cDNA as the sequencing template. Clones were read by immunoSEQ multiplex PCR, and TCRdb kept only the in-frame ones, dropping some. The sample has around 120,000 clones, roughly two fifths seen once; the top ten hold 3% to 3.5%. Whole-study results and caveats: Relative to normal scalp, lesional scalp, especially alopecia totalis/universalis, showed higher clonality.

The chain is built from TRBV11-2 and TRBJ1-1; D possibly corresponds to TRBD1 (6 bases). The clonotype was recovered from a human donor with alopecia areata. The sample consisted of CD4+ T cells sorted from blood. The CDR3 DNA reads TGTGCCAGCAGTCCCAGGGGACAAGCTTTCTTT. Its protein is CASSPRGQAFF. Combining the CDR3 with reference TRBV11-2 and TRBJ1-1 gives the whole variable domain EAGVAQSPRYKIIEKRQSVAFWCNPISGHATLYWYQQILGQGPKLLIQFQNNGVVDDSQLPKDRFSAERLKGVDSTLKIQPAKLEDSAVYLCASSPRGQAFFGQGTRLTVV.